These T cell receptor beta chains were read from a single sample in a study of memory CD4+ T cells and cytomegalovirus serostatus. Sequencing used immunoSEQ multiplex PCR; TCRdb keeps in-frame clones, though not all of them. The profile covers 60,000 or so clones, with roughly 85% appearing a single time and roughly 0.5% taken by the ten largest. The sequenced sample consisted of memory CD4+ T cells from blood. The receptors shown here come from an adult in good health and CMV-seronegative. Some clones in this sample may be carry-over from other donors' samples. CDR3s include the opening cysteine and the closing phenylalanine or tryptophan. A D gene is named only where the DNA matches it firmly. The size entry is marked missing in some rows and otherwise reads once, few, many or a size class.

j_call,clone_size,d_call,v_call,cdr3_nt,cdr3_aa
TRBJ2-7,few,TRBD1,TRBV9,TGTGCCAGCAGCGTCACCTCCGAGACAGGGGCCTACGAGCAGTACTTC,CASSVTSETGAYEQYF
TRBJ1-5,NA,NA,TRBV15,TGTGCCACCGCCTTGTTTAGCAATCAGCCCCAGCATTTT,CATALFSNQPQHF
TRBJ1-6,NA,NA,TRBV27,TGTGCCAGCATGGAGGGGAGATCAAATTCACCCCTCCACTTT,CASMEGRSNSPLHF
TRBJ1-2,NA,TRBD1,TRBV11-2,TGTGCCAGCAGCCCCGGACAGGTCTATGGCTACACCTTC,CASSPGQVYGYTF
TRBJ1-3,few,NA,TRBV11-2,TGTGCCAGCAGCTTAGGGCGACTTGGAAACACCATATATTTT,CASSLGRLGNTIYF
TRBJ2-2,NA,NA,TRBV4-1,TGCGCCAGCAGCCAAGGCCAGGGCCGCACCGGGGAGCTGTTTTTT,CASSQGQGRTGELFF
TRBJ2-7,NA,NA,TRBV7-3,TGTGCCAGCAGCCCGTCCGGGAATGGGTACGAGCAGTACTTC,CASSPSGNGYEQYF
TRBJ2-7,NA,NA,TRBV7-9,TGTGCCAGCAGCTTAGGTGGCGGGATGGGGAACGAGCAGTACTTC,CASSLGGGMGNEQYF
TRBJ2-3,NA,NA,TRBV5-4,TGTGCCAGCAGCGTCGACACCCATAGCACAGATACGCAGTATTTT,CASSVDTHSTDTQYF
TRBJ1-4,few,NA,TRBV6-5,TGTGCCAGCAGCTATGGGGCAAGGGGTGGAAAACTGTTTTTT,CASSYGARGGKLFF
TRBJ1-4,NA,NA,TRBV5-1,TGCGCCAGCACCGTGACAGGCCGGAGTAATGAAAAACTGTTTTTT,CASTVTGRSNEKLFF
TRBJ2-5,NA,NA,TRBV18,TGTGCCAGCTCACCGACATTCCAAGAGACCCAGTACTTC,CASSPTFQETQYF
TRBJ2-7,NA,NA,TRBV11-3,TGTGCCAGCAGCTTAGCCGGCAGTAACTACGAGCAGTACTTC,CASSLAGSNYEQYF
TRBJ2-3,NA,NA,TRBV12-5,TGTGCTAGTGGTAAGACCACAGATACGCAGTATTTT,CASGKTTDTQYF
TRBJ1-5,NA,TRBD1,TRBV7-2,TGTGCCAGCAGCTTAGTTGCAGGGGGCGATCAGCCCCAGCATTTT,CASSLVAGGDQPQHF
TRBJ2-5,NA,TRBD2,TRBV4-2,TGTGCCAGCAGCCAAGAAGGACTAGCGACTCAAGAGACCCAGTACTTC,CASSQEGLATQETQYF
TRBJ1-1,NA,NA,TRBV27,TGTGCCAGCAGTCCCCAGGGAGATAGAAAGGTTTTCTTT,CASSPQGDRKVFF
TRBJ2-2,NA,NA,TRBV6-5,TGTGCCAGCAGTTACCTATTTAGTGAGACGGGGGAGCTGTTTTTT,CASSYLFSETGELFF
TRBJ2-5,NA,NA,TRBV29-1,TGCAGCGGACGAAGGGGAAAGGAGACCCAGTACTTC,CSGRRGKETQYF
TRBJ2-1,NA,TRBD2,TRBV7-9,TGTGCCAGCAGCTTCGGCGGGAGTTCCTACAATGAGCAGTTCTTC,CASSFGGSSYNEQFF
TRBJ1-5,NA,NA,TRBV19,TGTGCCAGTAGTTCCGGACGGGATAGCAATCAGCCCCAGCATTTT,CASSSGRDSNQPQHF
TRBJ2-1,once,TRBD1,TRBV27,TGTGCCAGCAGTCCCAGACAGGGGCTGGGCAGTGAGCAGTTCTTC,CASSPRQGLGSEQFF